The source of this T cell receptor beta chain is a study of T cells after yellow fever vaccination. About the study: SMART-Seq v4 Ultra Low Input handled preparation of low-cell-number fractions.

V dropped 1 base and J dropped 3; count of bases not matched to a gene: 8. In germline, CDR1 is SGHTA, CDR2 FQGNSA. The CDR3 sequence is 16 residues long. This clonotype showed up just a few times. Its matching antigen is unknown. Each CDR3 protein is one row after TCRdb ran MiXCR on the 5' RACE reads. The table includes 200,000 to 250,000 distinct CDR3 sequences, 6.9% detected once. Whole-study results and caveats: Peak timing came faster in the weaker secondary response, day 5 versus 15.

The sequenced sample was CD4+ T cells sorted from PBMCs, obtained 15 days after the yellow fever booster vaccination. The TCR sequence derives from a man under 40 who received the YFV17D yellow fever vaccine. The chain recombines TRBV7-2 with TRBJ2-7, with 8 bases fitting TRBD2. CDR3 in amino acids: CASSLGPGAGGYEQYF. The CDR3 region has the DNA TGTGCCAGCAGCTTAGGTCCCGGGGCGGGAGGCTACGAGCAGTACTTC.